This entry features one TCR beta chain sequence. The CDR3 runs to 14 residues. Per the germline V gene, CDR1 is MDHEN and CDR2 is SYDVKM. The ends lost 5 bases at V and 4 bases at J; junction bases unmatched: 7. This sample was included in a study of PD-L1 blockade in urothelial cancer. The overall study: Samples of blood were analyzed 3 weeks (second dose) and 6 weeks after treatment start.

Time point: pretreatment peripheral blood. Diagnoses among patients were locally advanced or metastatic urothelial carcinoma. Every patient provided from 1 to 8 samples, collected pretreatment and on-treatment. Profiling relied on immunoSEQ multiplex PCR, and the TCRdb table lists in-frame clones only, not all of them. The data show tens of thousands of clones, roughly four fifths seen once. The chain employs TRBV28 and TRBJ1-1, with 7 bases fitting TRBD1. The receptor comes from a man in his fifties or sixties with urothelial cancer. The sample was PBMCs, taken around atezolizumab (anti-PD-L1) treatment. This chain's CDR3 is CASSLPSGGTEAFF. The CDR3 DNA reads as TGTGCCAGCAGTCTCCCATCAGGGGGCACTGAAGCTTTCTTT.